This T cell receptor (beta chain) was obtained from a study of graft-versus-host responses after intestinal transplantation. The overall study: Anti-thymocyte globulin induction, then tacrolimus and steroids for about three years, went to all recipients.

The CDR3 extends over 13 amino acids. V lost 8 bases to trimming and J lost 6 bases, with 16 bases between them. Germline V gives CDR1 MNHEY, CDR2 SVGAGI. The table came from immunoSEQ multiplex PCR; TCRdb's copy has only in-frame clones and leaves some out. The sample has nearly 100,000 clones, approximately 92% seen once; the top ten hold about 16%. The sequence came from a human patient who received an intestinal transplant, so some T cells may come from the graft donor. Sequenced material: PBMCs, taken 450 to 480 days after intestinal transplant. The gene calls are TRBV6-5 and TRBJ1-1; D is ambiguous. The DNA for the CDR3 is TGTGCCAGCCGCCGGGCCCACGACCCTGAAGCTTTCTTT. Translation gives CASRRAHDPEAFF.